A single sample is the source of the 17 T cell receptor beta chains below, sequenced in a study of shared clonotypes between healthy human individuals. TCRdb's copy holds only in-frame clones and misses some; the assay was immunoSEQ multiplex PCR. The sample carries around 1.1 million clones, about 80% recorded once. The sequencing input was memory CD4+ T cells from PBMCs. Regarding subset: CD45RA-negative fraction. The source of these receptors is a man aged 18 to 29 in good health. Some clones in this sample may be carry-over from other donors' samples.

The chain couples TRBV19 to TRBJ2-3, with D possibly matching TRBD2 (6 bases). This CDR3 is built from 15 residues. Germline CDR1 and CDR2: LNHDA and SQIVND (reference sequence). V was clipped by 4 bases and J by 6 bases, with 17 bases between them. CDR3: CASSKWGEAGDTQYF. The CDR3, as DNA: TGTGCCAGTAGTAAGTGGGGGGAAGCAGGGGATACGCAGTATTTT.

The gene calls are TRBV11-3 and TRBJ1-1, with D perhaps matching TRBD1 (6 bases). Trimming left V 5 bases short and J 1 base short, with 8 bases between. The CDR3 consists of 13 residues. In germline, CDR1 is SGHNT, CDR2 YENEEA. The CDR3 reads CASSGQQNTEAFF. CDR3 nucleotides: TGTGCCAGCAGCGGACAGCAGAACACTGAAGCTTTCTTT.

This clone was detected only a few times. The chain combines TRBV13 with TRBJ2-5, with 12 bases that match TRBD2. Germline loops: CDR1 PRHDT, CDR2 FYEKMQ (reference sequence). J lost 4 bases, V lost 1 base, and 1 base had no gene match. The CDR3 is made up of 15 amino acids. Written as DNA, the CDR3 is TGTGCCAGCAGCTTAGCTAGCGGGAGGGGAGAGACCCAGTACTTC. Translation gives CASSLASGRGETQYF.

The rearrangement joins TRBV9 to TRBJ1-4; D might be TRBD1 (5 bases). CDR1 and CDR2 from the germline V gene are SGDLS and YYNGEE. The CDR3 runs 18 residues. With 4 bases removed from V and 3 bases from J, the gap between germline ends came to 22 bases. CDR3 coding DNA: TGTGCCAGCAGCCCACTGAGGGGTCTGGGGTCACCTAATGAAAAACTGTTTTTT. It translates to CASSPLRGLGSPNEKLFF. Drawing the rest from reference TRBV9 and TRBJ1-4, the complete variable domain is DSGVTQTPKHLITATGQRVTLRCSPRSGDLSVYWYQQSLDQGLQFLIQYYNGEERAKGNILERFSAQQFPDLHSELNLSSLELGDSALYFCASSPLRGLGSPNEKLFFGSGTQLSVL.

A note on this clone: The sample holds other DNA sequences that translate to the same CDR3. The gene calls are TRBV28 and TRBJ1-2; D might be TRBD1 (6 bases). The germline V gene encodes CDR1 MDHEN and CDR2 SYDVKM. Trimming took 5 bases from V and 2 from J, leaving 12 bases between them. The length of the CDR3 is 14 residues. The CDR3 loop is CASSPQGRNYGYTF. In nucleotides, the CDR3 is TGTGCCAGCAGTCCACAGGGAAGAAACTATGGCTACACCTTC.

This clone was detected only once. This sequence joins TRBV19 and TRBJ2-3; 7 bases match TRBD1. V lost 10 bases to trimming and J lost 2 bases; unmatched junction nucleotides: 15. The CDR3 spans 16 residues. Germline V gene sequence: CDR1 LNHDA, CDR2 SQIVND (reference sequence). The CDR3 loop is CATQGRNYRVTDTQYF. The CDR3, as DNA: TGTGCCACACAGGGGCGCAACTATAGAGTCACAGATACGCAGTATTTT. The whole variable domain, filled in from reference TRBV19 and TRBJ2-3, reads DGGITQSPKYLFRKEGQNVTLSCEQNLNHDAMYWYRQDPGQGLRLIYYSQIVNDFQKGDIAEGYSVSREKKESFPLTVTSAQKNPTAFYLCATQGRNYRVTDTQYFGPGTRLTVL.

The chain recombines TRBV5-1 with TRBJ2-7, with TRBD2 matching over 9 bases. CDR1 and CDR2 from the germline V gene are SGHRS and YFSETQ. The CDR3 spans 16 residues. The ends lost 5 bases at V and 2 bases at J; junction bases unmatched: 11. The CDR3 reads CASSSSGSGDAYEQYF. The DNA of the CDR3 is TGCGCCAGCAGTAGTAGCGGGAGCGGGGACGCCTACGAGCAGTACTTC. Variable domain in full (rest from reference TRBV5-1 and TRBJ2-7): KAGVTQTPRYLIKTRGQQVTLSCSPISGHRSVSWYQQTPGQGLQFLFEYFSETQRNKGNFPGRFSGRQFSNSRSEMNVSTLELGDSALYLCASSSSGSGDAYEQYFGPGTRLTVT.

The table lists this clone with many counts. The rearrangement links TRBV4-3 to TRBJ2-2; the D is unclear. CDR1 and CDR2 (germline): LGHNA, YSLEER. Trimming removed 0 bases at V and 5 bases at J, with 13 bases between. This CDR3 is 16 amino acids long. As DNA, the CDR3 is TGCGCCAGCAGCCAAGATGTTGGTGGAGAGACCGGGGAGCTGTTTTTT. Its protein product is CASSQDVGGETGELFF.

V is TRBV7-9 and J is TRBJ2-5; weak D call: TRBD2 (5 bases). The V end lost 4 bases, the J end lost 4 bases, and 10 bases lay between the germline ends. The CDR3 length is 13 residues. In germline, CDR1 is SEHNR, CDR2 FQNEAQ (reference sequence). This chain's CDR3 is CASSSNGGETQYF. The DNA for the CDR3 is TGTGCCAGCAGCTCGAACGGAGGAGAGACCCAGTACTTC. The whole variable domain, filled in from reference TRBV7-9 and TRBJ2-5, reads DTGVSQNPRHKITKRGQNVTFRCDPISEHNRLYWYRQTLGQGPEFLTYFQNEAQLEKSRLLSDRFSAERPKGSFSTLEIQRTEQGDSAMYLCASSSNGGETQYFGPGTRLLVL.

The genes are TRBV29-1 and TRBJ1-4; tentative D call: TRBD1 (5 bases). The V and J ends lost 0 bases and 8 bases respectively, with 10 bases between them. Germline CDR1 reads SQVTM; CDR2 reads ANQGSEA. There are 13 residues in the CDR3. The CDR3 here is CSVEDRQTEKLFF. The DNA of the CDR3 is TGCAGCGTTGAAGATAGACAGACGGAAAAACTGTTTTTT.

This sequence joins TRBV19 and TRBJ2-1, with D maybe TRBD2 (6 bases). Per the germline V gene, CDR1 is LNHDA and CDR2 is SQIVND (reference sequence). The CDR3 extends over 13 amino acids. V lost 6 bases, J lost 9 bases, and 15 bases lay in between. DNA of the CDR3: TGTGCCAGTAGCCGATCCTGGAGGGGTGAGCAGTTCTTC. Translation gives CASSRSWRGEQFF.

The rearrangement uses TRBV14 and TRBJ1-2, with a tentative D call TRBD1 (5 bases). CDR3 length equals 14 residues. Between the trimmed V and J ends, which lost 1 base and 6 bases, there was a span of 12 bases. Germline V gives CDR1 SGHDN, CDR2 FVKESK. The CDR3 region is CASSQGLQDHGYTF. The CDR3 coding sequence is TGTGCCAGCAGCCAAGGGCTACAGGACCATGGCTACACCTTC.

The chain carries TRBV13 and TRBJ2-1, with 7 bases aligning to TRBD2. V trimming: 2 bases; J trimming: 0 bases; junction bases outside the gene matches: 4. The length of the CDR3 is 16 residues. Germline lookup yields CDR1 PRHDT and CDR2 FYEKMQ (reference sequence). The DNA for the CDR3 is TGTGCCAGCAGCTTAATGGGAGGGGTCTCCTACAATGAGCAGTTCTTC. Translated: CASSLMGGVSYNEQFF.

The chain employs TRBV25-1 and TRBJ1-6; a weak D match, TRBD1 (5 bases). Germline-derived CDR1 and CDR2 are MGHDK and SYGVNS. The CDR3 loop spans 14 amino acids. The V and J ends lost 6 bases and 7 bases respectively, with 13 bases between them. The CDR3 region is CASRGTDKNSPLHF. In DNA, the CDR3 is TGTGCCAGCAGGGGGACGGACAAAAATTCACCCCTCCACTTT.

This sequence joins TRBV14 and TRBJ2-7; no reliable D call. V lost 1 base, J lost 3 bases, and 16 bases lay in between. The CDR3 length is 16 residues. Germline loops: CDR1 SGHDN, CDR2 FVKESK. The CDR3 reads CASSQGPVRYGYEQYF. The CDR3 DNA follows: TGTGCCAGCAGCCAAGGTCCGGTCAGGTACGGCTACGAGCAGTACTTC. Full variable domain (missing parts from reference TRBV14 and TRBJ2-7): EAGVTQFPSHSVIEKGQTVTLRCDPISGHDNLYWYRRVMGKEIKFLLHFVKESKQDESGMPNNRFLAERTGGTYSTLKVQPAELEDSGVYFCASSQGPVRYGYEQYFGPGTRLTVT.

This chain joins TRBV5-1 and TRBJ2-3, with a weak D call TRBD2 (6 bases). Germline loops: CDR1 SGHRS, CDR2 YFSETQ. CDR3 length: 15 residues. The germline V and J ends were trimmed by 5 bases and 1 base, with 14 bases remaining between them. CDR3 DNA: TGCGCCAGCAGACCCAACCCGGGGGGCACAGATACGCAGTATTTT. Residues: CASRPNPGGTDTQYF.

This chain joins TRBV19 and TRBJ1-1; 8 bases match TRBD1. The V gene end was trimmed by 4 bases and the J gene end by 4 bases; junction bases not matched to a gene: 5. Germline lookup yields CDR1 LNHDA and CDR2 SQIVND (reference sequence). The CDR3 loop spans 14 amino acids. The CDR3 reads CASSRTGGSTEAFF. CDR3 nucleotide sequence: TGTGCCAGTAGTAGAACAGGGGGGAGCACTGAAGCTTTCTTT.